This T cell receptor (beta chain) emerged from a study of vaccination effects on CD4 cells after COVID-19. The overall study: Each participant was administered two doses of either the BNT162b2 or the mRNA-1273 vaccine. Study-wide results and limits: Substantial clonal contraction characterized both infection- and vaccine-induced clones late after vaccination.

As regards this clone: Antigen specificity is unknown.

Clones were sequenced by immunoSEQ multiplex PCR, and TCRdb holds only the in-frame ones, with some missing. Counted here are 20,000 to 30,000 clones, roughly 69% occurring once; the ten biggest clones make up around 20%. Viral peptide pools were used in the ViraFEST assay to expand antigen-specific CD4+ T cells, and sequencing came afterward. Culture lasted around eleven days before CD4+ T cell isolation. This individual tested PCR-positive for SARS-CoV-2 infection between March and December 2020. Peptides at roughly 10 ug/ml and IL-2 at about 9.3 IU/ml were added to some 2 million PBMC per well. The input for sequencing was CD4+ T cells from PBMCs cultured with SARS-CoV-2 spike peptides, taken before COVID-19 vaccination. The source is a human donor who had a prior SARS-CoV-2 infection.

The CDR3 reads CASSHQTGEALTYEQYF. CDR3 sequence (DNA): TGTGCCAGCAGCCACCAGACTGGCGAAGCTTTGACCTACGAGCAGTACTTC. The chain has TRBV4-2 and TRBJ2-7, with D unclear. V dropped 3 bases and J dropped 2 bases, with 20 bases sitting between them. CDR1 and CDR2 from the germline V gene are LGHNA and YNFKEQ. The CDR3 is 17 residues long.